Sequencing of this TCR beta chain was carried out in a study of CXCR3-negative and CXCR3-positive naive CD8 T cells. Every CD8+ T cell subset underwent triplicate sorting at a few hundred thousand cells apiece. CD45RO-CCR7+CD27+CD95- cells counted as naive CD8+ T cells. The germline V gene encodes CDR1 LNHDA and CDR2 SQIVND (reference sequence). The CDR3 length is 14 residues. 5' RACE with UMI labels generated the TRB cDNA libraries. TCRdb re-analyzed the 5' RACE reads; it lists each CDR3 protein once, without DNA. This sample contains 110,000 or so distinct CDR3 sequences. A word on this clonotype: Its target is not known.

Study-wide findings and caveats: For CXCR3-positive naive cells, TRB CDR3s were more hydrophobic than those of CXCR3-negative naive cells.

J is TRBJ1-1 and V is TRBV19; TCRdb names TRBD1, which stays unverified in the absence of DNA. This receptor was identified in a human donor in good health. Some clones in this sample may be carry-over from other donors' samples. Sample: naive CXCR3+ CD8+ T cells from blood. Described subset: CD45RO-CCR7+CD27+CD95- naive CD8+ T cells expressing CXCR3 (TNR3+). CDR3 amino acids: CASSGGQGYTEAFF.